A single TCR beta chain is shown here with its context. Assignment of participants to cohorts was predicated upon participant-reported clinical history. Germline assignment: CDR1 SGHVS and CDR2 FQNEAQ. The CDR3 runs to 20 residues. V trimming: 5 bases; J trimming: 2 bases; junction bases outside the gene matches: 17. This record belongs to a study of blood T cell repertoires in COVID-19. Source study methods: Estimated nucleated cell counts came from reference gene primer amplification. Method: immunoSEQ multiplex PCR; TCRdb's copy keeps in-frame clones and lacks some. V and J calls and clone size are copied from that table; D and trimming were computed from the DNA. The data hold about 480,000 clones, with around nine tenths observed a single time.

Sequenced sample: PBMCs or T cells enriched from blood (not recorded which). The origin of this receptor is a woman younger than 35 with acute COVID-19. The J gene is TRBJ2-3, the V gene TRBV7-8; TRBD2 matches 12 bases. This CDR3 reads CASSTLSGRASGRATDTQYF. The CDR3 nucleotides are TGTGCCAGCAGCACACTTAGCGGGCGGGCTAGCGGGAGGGCCACAGATACGCAGTATTTT.